The 11 T cell receptor beta chains below were found in one sample sequenced in a study of cytomegalovirus exposure and HLA in healthy donors. The PCR was carried out with 60 Vbeta primers and 13 Jbeta primers. Repertoires were generated with immunoSEQ multiplex PCR, while TCRdb's copy carries only in-frame clones and drops some. The sample contains 100,000 to 150,000 clones, approximately 74% of which appear only once. Sequenced sample: PBMCs. These receptors were obtained from a man in his forties in good health and CMV-seropositive.

This clone was seen more than once but under ten times. The CDR3: CAWSVQGRGSPLHF. The CDR3, as DNA: TGTGCCTGGAGTGTTCAGGGTCGCGGTTCACCCCTCCACTTT. This sequence joins TRBV30 and TRBJ1-6, with TRBD1 as a possible D gene (5 bases). The CDR3 runs to 14 residues. With 0 bases removed from V and 9 bases from J, the gap between germline ends came to 12 bases. CDR1 and CDR2 (germline): GTSNPN, SVGIG (reference sequence).

V gene TRBV7-3 combines with J gene TRBJ2-6, with 10 bases fitting TRBD1. Germline V gene lookup returns CDR1 SGHTA and CDR2 FQGTGA. The V segment lost 5 bases and the J segment 4 bases; nucleotides outside the gene matches: 5. CDR3 length equals 16 residues. CDR3 nucleotides: TGTGCCAGCAGCAGGGACAGGGGAGCAGGGGCCAACGTCCTGACTTTC. Amino acid sequence: CASSRDRGAGANVLTF.

The J gene is TRBJ1-4, the V gene TRBV11-2; 10 bases fit TRBD1. Germline CDR1 is SGHAT and CDR2 is FQNNGV. The CDR3 length is 15 residues. The V segment lost 4 bases and the J segment 8 bases; nucleotides outside the gene matches: 7. This chain's CDR3 is CASSSGGTGVEKLFF. In DNA, the CDR3 is TGTGCCAGCAGCTCAGGCGGGACAGGGGTGGAAAAACTGTTTTTT.

The V gene is TRBV20-1, the J gene TRBJ2-7; TRBD1 matches at 7 bases. The germline CDR1 and CDR2 sequences are DFQATT and SNEGSKA (reference sequence). CDR3 size: 11 residues. After removal of 5 bases from V and 5 bases from J, the junction contained 3 bases not matched to a gene. CDR3 loop: CSACDRDEQYF. The CDR3 DNA reads TGCAGTGCTTGTGACAGGGACGAGCAGTACTTC.

The V gene is TRBV6-1, the J gene TRBJ1-5; no clear D. Germline lookup yields CDR1 MNHNS and CDR2 SASEGT. The germline V and J ends were trimmed by 1 base and 1 base, with 8 bases remaining between them. The CDR3 loop spans 15 amino acids. CDR3 sequence (DNA): TGTGCCAGCAGTGAAGATGGAGCGAGCAATCAGCCCCAGCATTTT. Translating gives CASSEDGASNQPQHF.

V is TRBV27 and J is TRBJ2-2, with D tentatively TRBD2 (6 bases). Trimming removed 2 bases from V and 4 bases from J, with 17 bases in between. This CDR3 is 17 amino acids long. Germline values: CDR1 MNHEY, CDR2 SMNVEV (reference sequence). CDR3 protein: CASSLGVRDFLTGELFF. For the CDR3, the DNA is TGTGCCAGCAGTTTAGGGGTCCGGGACTTCCTCACCGGGGAGCTGTTTTTT.

The CDR3 bases are TGTGCCAGCAGCCTGAGCTCCTACGAGCAGTACTTC. Its protein is CASSLSSYEQYF. The chain is built from TRBV2 and TRBJ2-7; D remains unclear. V shed 6 bases and J shed 0 bases, with 6 bases lying between them. The CDR3 is 12 amino acids. Germline V gene lookup returns CDR1 SNHLY and CDR2 FYNNEI.

This chain uses TRBV6-1 with TRBJ1-1; 8 bases match TRBD1. The V gene end was trimmed by 6 bases and the J gene end by 7 bases; junction bases not matched to a gene: 7. The CDR3 sequence is 13 residues long. CDR1 and CDR2 from the germline V gene are MNHNS and SASEGT. CDR3 DNA sequence: TGTGCCAGCAGACTTCCCGGGACAGGTGAAGCTTTCTTT. Translated, it gives CASRLPGTGEAFF.

This clone was detected only once. The same CDR3 can be traced to other DNA sequences in this sample. The chain combines TRBV15 with TRBJ1-3; no clear D gene. The CDR3 is made up of 15 amino acids. CDR1 LNHNV and CDR2 YYDKDF come from the germline V gene (reference sequence). Trimming shortened V by 0 bases and J by 0 bases, and 6 bases separated the two germline ends. The DNA for the CDR3 is TGTGCCACCAGCAGAGATCGGGGCTCTGGAAACACCATATATTTT. Protein: CATSRDRGSGNTIYF.

This chain uses TRBV7-6 with TRBJ1-5; D gene uncertain. The CDR3 covers 15 residues. V shed 1 base and J shed 2 bases, with 9 bases lying between them. Looked up from germline, CDR1 is SGHVS and CDR2 is FNYEAQ. CDR3 bases: TGTGCCAGCAGCTTAGGCCAAGTAGGCAATCAGCCCCAGCATTTT. It specifies CASSLGQVGNQPQHF.

V is TRBV29-1 and J is TRBJ2-7, with 8 bases fitting TRBD1. CDR1 is SQVTM, CDR2 ANQGSEA, per germline. CDR3 length: 14 residues. V lost 7 bases and J lost 5; bases outside the gene matches: 13. CDR3 sequence: CSARAGTGVHEQYF. In DNA form, the CDR3 reads TGCAGCGCCCGAGCCGGGACAGGCGTCCACGAGCAGTACTTC.